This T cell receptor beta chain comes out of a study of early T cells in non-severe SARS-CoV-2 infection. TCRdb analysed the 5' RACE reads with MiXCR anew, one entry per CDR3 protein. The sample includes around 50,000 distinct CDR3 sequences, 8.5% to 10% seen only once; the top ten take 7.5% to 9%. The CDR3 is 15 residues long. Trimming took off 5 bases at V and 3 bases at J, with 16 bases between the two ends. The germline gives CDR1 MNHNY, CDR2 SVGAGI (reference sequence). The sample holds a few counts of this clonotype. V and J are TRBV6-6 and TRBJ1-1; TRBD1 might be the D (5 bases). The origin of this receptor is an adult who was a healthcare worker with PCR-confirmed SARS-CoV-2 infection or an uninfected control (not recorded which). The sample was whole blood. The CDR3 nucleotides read TGTGCCAGCAGTCCCCGACAAGGGGCCCACACTGAAGCTTTCTTT. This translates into CASSPRQGAHTEAFF.